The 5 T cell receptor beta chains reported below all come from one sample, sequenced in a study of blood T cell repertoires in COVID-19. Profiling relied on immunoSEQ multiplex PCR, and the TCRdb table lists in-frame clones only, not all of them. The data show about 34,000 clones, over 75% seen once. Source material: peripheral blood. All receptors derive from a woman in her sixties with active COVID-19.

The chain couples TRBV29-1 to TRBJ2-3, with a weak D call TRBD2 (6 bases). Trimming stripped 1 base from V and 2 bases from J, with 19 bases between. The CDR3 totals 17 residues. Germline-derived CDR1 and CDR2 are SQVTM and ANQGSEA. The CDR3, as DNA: TGCAGCGTTGAAGGGTCCGTCGCGGGACCTTTCACAGATACGCAGTATTTT. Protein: CSVEGSVAGPFTDTQYF.

This chain's CDR3 is CASSEPRGGLREQFF. DNA for the CDR3: TGCGCCAGCAGTGAGCCGAGGGGGGGCCTTCGGGAGCAGTTCTTC. V usage is TRBV10-2 and J usage is TRBJ2-1; the D gene is possibly TRBD2 (7 bases). Deletions cut 2 bases from V and 10 bases from J, with 18 bases between. CDR1 and CDR2 (germline): WSHSY, SAAADI. This CDR3 is built from 15 residues.

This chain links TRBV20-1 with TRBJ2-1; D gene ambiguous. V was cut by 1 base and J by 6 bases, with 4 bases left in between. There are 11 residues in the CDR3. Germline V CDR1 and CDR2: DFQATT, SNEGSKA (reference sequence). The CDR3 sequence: CSARGVNEQFF. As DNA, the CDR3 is TGCAGTGCTAGAGGCGTCAATGAGCAGTTCTTC.

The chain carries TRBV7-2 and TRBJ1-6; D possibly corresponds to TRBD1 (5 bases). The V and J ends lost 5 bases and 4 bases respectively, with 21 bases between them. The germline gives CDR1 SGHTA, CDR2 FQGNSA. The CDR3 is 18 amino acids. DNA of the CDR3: TGTGCCAGCAGCCTGAGCTACAGGAGCGTCAGATATAATTCACCCCTCCACTTT. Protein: CASSLSYRSVRYNSPLHF. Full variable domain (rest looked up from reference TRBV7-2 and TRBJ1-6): GAGVSQSPSNKVTEKGKDVELRCDPISGHTALYWYRQSLGQGLEFLIYFQGNSAPDKSGLPSDRFSAERTGGSVSTLTIQRTQQEDSAVYLCASSLSYRSVRYNSPLHFGNGTRLTVT.

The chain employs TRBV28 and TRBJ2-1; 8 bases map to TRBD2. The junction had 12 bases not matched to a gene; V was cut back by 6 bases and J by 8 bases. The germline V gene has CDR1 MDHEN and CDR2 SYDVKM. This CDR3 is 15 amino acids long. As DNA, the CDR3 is TGTGCCAGCAGCCCCCGGGCGAGCGGGGGCTATGAGCAGTTCTTC. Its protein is CASSPRASGGYEQFF.